These 7 T cell receptor beta chains came from one sample sequenced in a study of T cell changes during pregnancy in multiple sclerosis. The data were produced by immunoSEQ multiplex PCR, yet TCRdb's version contains in-frame clones alone and is incomplete. Here the sample spans around 35,000 clones, around 92% being singletons. Sequenced material: CD4+ T cells from peripheral blood mononuclear cells, taken after pregnancy. The receptors derive from a female donor with multiple sclerosis, enrolled in a pregnancy study.

The V and J genes are TRBV5-1 and TRBJ2-2, with a tentative D call TRBD1 (6 bases). The germline gives CDR1 SGHRS, CDR2 YFSETQ. V was pared by 4 bases and J by 7 bases, with 17 bases between. The CDR3 is 15 amino acids. CDR3: CASSPEQGTGGELFF. DNA for the CDR3: TGCGCCAGCAGCCCCGAACAGGGTACCGGCGGGGAGCTGTTTTTT.

The chain is built from TRBV18 and TRBJ2-1; maybe TRBD1 (7 bases). Germline V CDR1 and CDR2: KGHSH, LQKENI. This CDR3 has 15 residues. Trimming removed 0 bases from V and 9 bases from J, with 15 bases in between. The CDR3 is CASSPPAGGRPEQFF. The CDR3 coding sequence is TGTGCCAGCTCACCACCGGCAGGGGGGCGTCCTGAGCAGTTCTTC.

V usage is TRBV7-9 and J usage is TRBJ2-3; 7 bases match TRBD1. The CDR3 runs to 14 residues. Trimming cost V 2 bases and J 6 bases; bases outside gene matches: 5. CDR1 is SEHNR, CDR2 FQNEAQ, per germline (reference sequence). The CDR3 DNA reads as TGTGCCAGCAGCTTAACAGGGGCCGTCGATACGCAGTATTTT. It yields the protein CASSLTGAVDTQYF. Together with reference TRBV7-9 and TRBJ2-3, the CDR3 gives the full variable domain: DTGVSQNPRHKITKRGQNVTFRCDPISEHNRLYWYRQTLGQGPEFLTYFQNEAQLEKSRLLSDRFSAERPKGSFSTLEIQRTEQGDSAMYLCASSLTGAVDTQYFGPGTRLTVL.

This chain connects TRBV7-2 to TRBJ2-5, with TRBD2 matching over 11 bases. Per germline, CDR1 SGHTA and CDR2 FQGNSA. CDR3 length: 15 amino acids. With 3 bases clipped from V and 5 bases from J, the junction kept 5 bases outside the gene matches. The CDR3 here is CASSFSGRAGETQYF. The CDR3 DNA reads TGTGCCAGCAGCTTTAGCGGGAGGGCCGGTGAGACCCAGTACTTC.

In its sample, this clone was seen once. CDR3 region: CASGGSGGSSYNEQFF. CDR3 DNA: TGTGCCAGCGGAGGTAGCGGGGGGAGCTCCTACAATGAGCAGTTCTTC. The J gene is TRBJ2-1, the V gene TRBV2, with 10 bases fitting TRBD2. The ends lost 8 bases at V and 0 bases at J; junction bases unmatched: 7. Germline V lookup: CDR1 SNHLY, CDR2 FYNNEI. This CDR3 is built from 16 residues.

The chain employs TRBV15 and TRBJ1-6; 7 bases agree with TRBD1. The germline gives CDR1 LNHNV, CDR2 YYDKDF (reference sequence). The CDR3 sequence is 17 residues long. V lost 5 bases to trimming and J lost 0 bases; unmatched junction nucleotides: 7. This chain's CDR3 is CATSRGQTSSYNSPLHF. The CDR3 DNA follows: TGTGCCACCAGCCGGGGACAGACGAGCTCCTATAATTCACCCCTCCACTTT.

CDR3 region: CASSLGVKPSEQYF. The DNA of the CDR3 is TGTGCCAGCAGCCTAGGGGTGAAACCCTCCGAGCAGTACTTC. The J gene is TRBJ2-7, the V gene TRBV5-4, with a weak D call TRBD1 (5 bases). Germline CDR1 and CDR2: SGHNT and YYREEE (reference sequence). CDR3 length: 14 residues. V lost 4 bases, J lost 6 bases, and 17 bases lay in between.